This entry concerns a single TCR beta chain. This clone was found once. Its target antigen remains unknown. Base qualities are not recorded, but no much larger clone differs from it by a single base. The sample's time point label, decoded: baseline before first vaccination. Samples from vaccinated people were obtained from the UK trials COV001 and COV002, which included a single-blind randomized controlled phase 2/3 trial of AZD1222 (ChAdOx1 nCoV-19) in healthy adults. For TCRbeta chain sequencing, PBMC samples were collected from trial participants at day 0 and at day 28 after the second dose. These data are taken from a study of T cell responses to AZD1222 COVID-19 vaccine (dated by TCRdb to 2020 to 2023). For the wider study: AZD1222 recipients with second doses at about 4 weeks or about 12 weeks were pooled, because spike-specific TCR depth and breadth did not differ between schedules. Trial participants were enrolled by age into subgroups of 18-55, 56-69 and 70-plus years, and roughly 150, 30 and 60 TCR-sequenced participants, respectively, were included in these subgroups. A total of about 240 trial participants underwent TCR sequencing, of whom about 210 received two doses of AZD1222 and around 25 received two doses of the MenACWY control vaccine.

The CDR3 regions of human TCRbeta chains were subjected to immunosequencing. As for how the authors treated the data: Repertoire TCRs were checked for matches against a reference library of SARS-CoV-2-specific TCRs that had been generated using the MIRA antigen-specificity platform. Breadth was defined as the fraction of unique TCRs that were SARS-CoV-2-associated. Depth was defined as the fraction of total T cells that were SARS-CoV-2-associated. Using the MIRA data, each spike-specific TCR was assigned both to the spike region to which the TCR was reactive and to a CD4 or CD8 class. Log10-transformed breadth and depth values were compared by one-way ANOVA with Sidak's multiple comparisons tests. This immuneACCESS table, as held by TCRdb, lists in-frame sequences with V and J called but not all clones. Of the missing ones, under half trace to an unresolved V gene in checked studies; the others have no known cause. The DNA was the basis for D and trimming; V, J and clone size are from that table. This sample gives 150,000 to 200,000 clones in total; 90% of them show up just once. The ten most abundant clones make up 5% to 7% of the sample.

Based on the germline V gene (reference sequence), the CDR1 and CDR2 sequences are MNHEY and SMNVEV. Ends trimmed: V by 3 bases, J by 4 bases; bases unmatched to a gene: 2. From the cysteine through the phenylalanine, the CDR3 covers 14 amino acids. Left in the record is the CDR3 DNA by itself, 42 bases read in frame from the first base. The investigation overall reported the following: After two AZD1222 doses, both the breadth and the depth of spike-specific TCRs were significantly higher than at day 0 and than in MenACWY recipients. Most participants were white British and females outnumbered males, and the authors suggested that clonal diversity may have been underestimated. Conclusions about previously exposed vaccinees were limited because only six AZD1222 recipients were SARS-CoV-2 seropositive at baseline. Reportedly, close to half of the unique spike-specific TCRs recognized epitopes lying outside the regions that are mutated in the B.1.351 and B.1.1.7 variants. The vaccine-associated CD4 TCRs covered the entire spike protein, and the dominant responses fell in regions 160-218 and 743-854. No day 14 peak-response samples were available, so repertoires were characterized only after the peak T cell response. In the small 56-69-year group, the increase in depth fell short of significance, most likely because of low power.

The chain employs TRBV27 and TRBJ2-7; 11 junctional bases match TRBD2. The sample in question was peripheral blood, obtained on day 0 of AZD1222 vaccination. This sequence originates from an adult in good health. The DNA sequence is TGTGCCAGCAGTTTGACTAGCGGGAAGTACGAGCAGTACTTC. Its coded protein is CASSLTSGKYEQYF.